This T cell receptor (beta chain) was documented in a study of T-cell reconstitution after alpha-beta-depleted transplantation in children. The germline V gene has CDR1 SGHAT and CDR2 FQNNGV. V was shortened by 5 bases and J by 6 bases, with 15 bases between the two germline ends. The CDR3 contains 14 residues. The authors prepared the TCRbeta library with unique molecular identifiers. TCRdb re-called the PCR reads through MiXCR, storing one row per CDR3 protein. Here the sample spans around 480,000 distinct CDR3 sequences, approximately 32% being singletons. Material: PBMCs from the stem cell graft donor, obtained from the stem cell graft. This chain connects TRBV11-2 to TRBJ2-3; the D is unclear. The receptor was isolated from a human donor who donated a stem cell graft to a child with aplastic anemia. The CDR3 coding sequence is TGTGCCAGCAGCCTAGGCCCCGGTGGGGATACGCAGTATTTT. This translates into CASSLGPGGDTQYF.